These T cell receptor beta chains were read from a single sample in a study of shared clonotypes between healthy human individuals. Profiled with immunoSEQ multiplex PCR; TCRdb holds only in-frame clones, not every one. The sample consists of approximately 720,000 clones, roughly 94% of them appearing once. The specimen sequenced was naive CD8+ T cells sorted from blood. The receptors come from a man aged 25-45 years in good health. The conserved cysteine and the conserved F or W are not part of the CDR3 here. The D gene is left open where the match is weak.

d_call: TRBD1; j_call: TRBJ2-2; v_call: TRBV27; cdr3_aa: ASSHPGQGAGELF
d_call: NA; j_call: TRBJ2-1; v_call: TRBV4-1; cdr3_aa: ASSQVSGATAGEQF
d_call: TRBD1; j_call: TRBJ1-2; v_call: TRBV9; cdr3_aa: ASRGTGAYGYT
d_call: NA; j_call: TRBJ1-2; v_call: TRBV19; cdr3_aa: ASSIAVGPDYGYT
d_call: NA; j_call: TRBJ2-1; v_call: TRBV29-1; cdr3_aa: SVTSLTYNEQF
d_call: TRBD2; j_call: TRBJ2-2; v_call: TRBV29-1; cdr3_aa: SVESASGRPGRELF
d_call: NA; j_call: TRBJ1-1; v_call: TRBV5-1; cdr3_aa: ASSLESPNTEAF
d_call: NA; j_call: TRBJ2-2; v_call: TRBV5-4; cdr3_aa: ASNDRGFNRDSNTGELF
d_call: NA; j_call: TRBJ2-1; v_call: TRBV4-1; cdr3_aa: ASSPRRDTGDEQF
d_call: NA; j_call: TRBJ2-7; v_call: TRBV5-6; cdr3_aa: ASSLTASYEQY
d_call: NA; j_call: TRBJ2-1; v_call: TRBV7-9; cdr3_aa: ASSSPKSGNEQF
d_call: TRBD2; j_call: TRBJ2-2; v_call: TRBV11-2; cdr3_aa: ASSLHSGRGTGELF
d_call: TRBD2; j_call: TRBJ2-2; v_call: TRBV10-1; cdr3_aa: ASSESTSGRTGELF
d_call: NA; j_call: TRBJ2-4; v_call: TRBV6-1; cdr3_aa: ASSEWLAKNIQY
d_call: TRBD2; j_call: TRBJ2-1; v_call: TRBV6-4; cdr3_aa: ASSDGAGRDEQF
d_call: NA; j_call: TRBJ1-5; v_call: TRBV27; cdr3_aa: ASSLSNNQPQH
d_call: NA; j_call: TRBJ1-5; v_call: TRBV25-1; cdr3_aa: ASSYSGNNQPQH
d_call: NA; j_call: TRBJ2-1; v_call: TRBV9; cdr3_aa: ASSGSLGEQF
d_call: TRBD1; j_call: TRBJ2-3; v_call: TRBV10-3; cdr3_aa: AISGRTGATDTQY
d_call: NA; j_call: TRBJ2-3; v_call: TRBV4-2; cdr3_aa: ASSQETMGDTQY
d_call: NA; j_call: TRBJ2-1; v_call: TRBV27; cdr3_aa: ASSLDAYNEQF
d_call: TRBD1; j_call: TRBJ2-7; v_call: TRBV18; cdr3_aa: ASSQGQGYEQY
d_call: TRBD2; j_call: TRBJ2-5; v_call: TRBV6-6; cdr3_aa: ASSPLAGETQY
d_call: TRBD2; j_call: TRBJ2-3; v_call: TRBV7-9; cdr3_aa: ASRRGGADTQY
d_call: TRBD2; j_call: TRBJ2-1; v_call: TRBV27; cdr3_aa: ASSFRRETGNEQF
d_call: TRBD1; j_call: TRBJ2-7; v_call: TRBV14; cdr3_aa: ASSRPGTGIYEQY
d_call: NA; j_call: TRBJ2-1; v_call: TRBV11-3; cdr3_aa: ASSLDGSSNEQF
d_call: TRBD1; j_call: TRBJ1-1; v_call: TRBV28; cdr3_aa: ASSQDRGNTEAF
d_call: TRBD2; j_call: TRBJ2-3; v_call: TRBV7-2; cdr3_aa: ASSPPGLAGVLILDTQY
d_call: TRBD1; j_call: TRBJ2-7; v_call: TRBV4-3; cdr3_aa: AHRGQDTYKGEQY
d_call: NA; j_call: TRBJ2-2; v_call: TRBV27; cdr3_aa: ASSSNTGELF
d_call: NA; j_call: TRBJ2-1; v_call: TRBV28; cdr3_aa: ASSKTVVSYNEQF
d_call: TRBD2; j_call: TRBJ2-7; v_call: TRBV5-1; cdr3_aa: ASRGTSGRVDEQY
d_call: NA; j_call: TRBJ2-1; v_call: TRBV7-9; cdr3_aa: ASSLIGNEQF
d_call: TRBD1; j_call: TRBJ1-1; v_call: TRBV29-1; cdr3_aa: SVLPTGKENTEAF
d_call: TRBD1; j_call: TRBJ1-1; v_call: TRBV6-6; cdr3_aa: ASSLGQGNTEAF
d_call: NA; j_call: TRBJ2-1; v_call: TRBV30; cdr3_aa: AWSLGLSYNEQF
d_call: TRBD1; j_call: TRBJ2-7; v_call: TRBV30; cdr3_aa: AWRYGTADYEQY
d_call: NA; j_call: TRBJ2-1; v_call: TRBV27; cdr3_aa: ASSDDNEQF
d_call: NA; j_call: TRBJ2-3; v_call: TRBV5-4; cdr3_aa: ASSVRGYPDTQY
d_call: NA; j_call: TRBJ1-2; v_call: TRBV27; cdr3_aa: ASSESSGVYGYT
d_call: TRBD2; j_call: TRBJ2-1; v_call: TRBV7-8; cdr3_aa: ASSLGASGNPSYNEQF
d_call: TRBD1; j_call: TRBJ2-2; v_call: TRBV29-1; cdr3_aa: SVEDRGTGELF
d_call: NA; j_call: TRBJ1-5; v_call: TRBV14; cdr3_aa: ASSQGEVQPQH
d_call: NA; j_call: TRBJ1-5; v_call: TRBV30; cdr3_aa: AWSVRGIGNQPQH
d_call: NA; j_call: TRBJ2-7; v_call: TRBV2; cdr3_aa: ASSERGQRAYEQY
d_call: NA; j_call: TRBJ2-3; v_call: TRBV30; cdr3_aa: AWSVMGVSTDTQY
d_call: NA; j_call: TRBJ1-1; v_call: TRBV2; cdr3_aa: ASSLSGMNTEAF
d_call: NA; j_call: TRBJ1-1; v_call: TRBV10-1; cdr3_aa: ASSESEGLNTEAF
d_call: TRBD1; j_call: TRBJ1-4; v_call: TRBV11-2; cdr3_aa: ASSYGTVNEKLF
d_call: NA; j_call: TRBJ2-1; v_call: TRBV9; cdr3_aa: ASSPDSSYNEQF
d_call: TRBD1; j_call: TRBJ1-1; v_call: TRBV27; cdr3_aa: ARVDGTDSNTEAF
d_call: NA; j_call: TRBJ2-5; v_call: TRBV27; cdr3_aa: ASSLFRYPETQY
d_call: NA; j_call: TRBJ2-2; v_call: TRBV19; cdr3_aa: ASSIVIGELF
d_call: TRBD1; j_call: TRBJ2-7; v_call: TRBV29-1; cdr3_aa: SVVPGQGAYEQY